These 27 T cell receptor beta chains were sequenced from one sample in a study of cytomegalovirus exposure and HLA in healthy donors. Amplification used 60 Vbeta primers and 13 Jbeta primers. Sequenced by immunoSEQ multiplex PCR; TCRdb stores in-frame clones only, minus some. Among 200,000 or so clones listed, approximately 83% were seen once. Material for sequencing was PBMCs. Every receptor here comes from a girl aged 10-17 years in good health and CMV-seronegative.

The chain has TRBV13 and TRBJ1-2; 12 positions match TRBD1. The CDR3 contains 17 residues. Germline V gene data show CDR1 as PRHDT and CDR2 as FYEKMQ (reference sequence). Germline trimming cut 1 base from V and 6 bases from J; bases unmatched to any gene: 9. Written as DNA, the CDR3 is TGTGCCAGCAGCTTAGAAGGGACAGGGGGCGAGACAGATGGCTACACCTTC. Protein product: CASSLEGTGGETDGYTF.

The rearrangement uses TRBV5-1 and TRBJ1-2; no clear D gene. CDR1 and CDR2 (germline): SGHRS, YFSETQ. The CDR3 extends over 12 amino acids. V was pared by 5 bases and J by 4 bases, with 9 bases between. The DNA for the CDR3 is TGCGCCAGCAGGCGGAGTTCCTATGGCTACACCTTC. Residues: CASRRSSYGYTF.

J is TRBJ1-5 and V is TRBV9; 8 bases fit TRBD1. This CDR3 has 15 residues. V gave up 2 bases and J gave up 4 bases; unmatched junction bases: 5. Germline V gene lookup returns CDR1 SGDLS and CDR2 YYNGEE. The CDR3 DNA reads TGTGCCAGCAGCGTTTCTGGACAGGGAAATCAGCCCCAGCATTTT. It codes for CASSVSGQGNQPQHF. The variable domain in full, completed from reference TRBV9 and TRBJ1-5, reads DSGVTQTPKHLITATGQRVTLRCSPRSGDLSVYWYQQSLDQGLQFLIQYYNGEERAKGNILERFSAQQFPDLHSELNLSSLELGDSALYFCASSVSGQGNQPQHFGDGTRLSIL.

The V gene is TRBV5-4, the J gene TRBJ2-1, with TRBD2 matching 7 bases. V was clipped by 0 bases and J by 4 bases; unmatched bases: 10. This CDR3 is 17 amino acids long. Germline loops: CDR1 SGHNT, CDR2 YYREEE (reference sequence). The CDR3 nucleotides are TGTGCCAGCAGCTTGGGGGGGTCGGGACTACCTTACAATGAGCAGTTCTTC. Protein: CASSLGGSGLPYNEQFF.

The chain employs TRBV10-3 and TRBJ2-7; 10 nucleotides match TRBD2. This CDR3 is 14 amino acids long. Trimming at V came to 7 bases and at J to 3 bases, leaving 6 bases not matched to a gene. The germline V gene encodes CDR1 ENHRY and CDR2 SYGVKD. The CDR3 protein is CAITPSGRGYEQYF. As DNA, the CDR3 is TGTGCCATCACACCTAGCGGGAGAGGCTACGAGCAGTACTTC.

The V and J genes are TRBV2 and TRBJ1-6; D remains unclear. The germline V and J ends were trimmed by 6 bases and 0 bases, with 3 bases remaining between them. The CDR3 is made up of 13 amino acids. Per germline, CDR1 SNHLY and CDR2 FYNNEI. The CDR3 DNA reads as TGTGCCAGCAGCCTCTCCTATAATTCACCCCTCCACTTT. It yields the protein CASSLSYNSPLHF.

The rearrangement links TRBV7-8 to TRBJ2-1, with D perhaps matching TRBD2 (7 bases). The CDR3 contains 14 residues. V lost 0 bases and J 9 bases, leaving 12 bases between the germline ends. Germline V lookup: CDR1 SGHVS, CDR2 FQNEAQ. The CDR3 region has the DNA TGTGCCAGCAGCTTAGCACGCGGGGGCGGTGAGCAGTTCTTC. Its protein is CASSLARGGGEQFF.

The rearrangement joins TRBV6-4 to TRBJ1-2; 7 nucleotides line up with TRBD1. The CDR3 is made up of 15 amino acids. The germline V gene encodes CDR1 MRHNA and CDR2 SNTAGT. Trimming at V came to 2 bases and at J to 8 bases, leaving 11 bases not matched to a gene. The CDR3 spells CASSDTRRQGRGYTF. In nucleotides, the CDR3 is TGTGCCAGCAGTGACACCAGGCGACAGGGACGGGGCTACACCTTC.

The chain joins TRBV27 to TRBJ2-2, with 7 nucleotides matching TRBD1. Germline V gene lookup returns CDR1 MNHEY and CDR2 SMNVEV (reference sequence). The V and J ends lost 5 bases and 6 bases, in that order; junction bases with no gene match: 9. This CDR3 has 15 amino acids. The DNA of the CDR3 is TGTGCCAGCAGTCCTACAGGGGTCCACGCCGGGGAGCTGTTTTTT. Its protein product is CASSPTGVHAGELFF.

V usage is TRBV29-1 and J usage is TRBJ2-2; D ambiguous. V gave up 2 bases and J gave up 4 bases, with 2 bases separating them. The CDR3 consists of 11 residues. Germline V gene lookup returns CDR1 SQVTM and CDR2 ANQGSEA. The CDR3 here is CSVELTGELFF. The CDR3 coding sequence is TGCAGCGTTGAACTCACCGGGGAGCTGTTTTTT.

This clone has a handful of counts. The chain has TRBV6-6 and TRBJ2-3; D might be TRBD1 (6 bases). The ends were cut back, 2 bases at V and 4 bases at J, with 7 bases in the middle. CDR1 MNHNY and CDR2 SVGAGI come from the germline V gene (reference sequence). The CDR3 loop spans 13 amino acids. CDR3: CASSYGGADTQYF. In DNA form, the CDR3 reads TGTGCCAGCAGTTACGGGGGCGCAGATACGCAGTATTTT.

V gene TRBV7-8 combines with J gene TRBJ2-1; 11 nucleotides match TRBD2. Germline CDR1 reads SGHVS; CDR2 reads FQNEAQ. The CDR3 is 15 amino acids. Losses at the gene ends were 3 bases for V and 7 bases for J; bases not matched to a gene: 5. CDR3 bases: TGTGCCAGCAGCTTGTTTAGCGGGGGGGCTAATGAGCAGTTCTTC. Amino acid sequence: CASSLFSGGANEQFF. Based on the CDR3 plus reference TRBV7-8 and TRBJ2-1, the full variable domain is GAGVSQSPRYKVAKRGQDVALRCDPISGHVSLFWYQQALGQGPEFLTYFQNEAQLDKSGLPSDRFFAERPEGSVSTLKIQRTQQEDSAVYLCASSLFSGGANEQFFGPGTRLTVL.

Worth noting for this clone: Distinct nucleotide sequences in the sample also encode this CDR3. The genes are TRBV6-5 and TRBJ2-7; 10 bases are a match to TRBD1. Germline CDR1 and CDR2: MNHEY and SVGAGI. This CDR3 is built from 13 residues. V lost 8 bases to trimming and J lost 1 base; unmatched junction nucleotides: 2. CDR3 loop: CASRTGGSYEQYF. CDR3 DNA: TGTGCCAGCCGGACAGGGGGTTCCTACGAGCAGTACTTC.

The table lists this clone with a few counts. The chain recombines TRBV7-9 with TRBJ1-1; D remains unclear. The length of the CDR3 is 13 residues. Trimming removed 3 bases at V and 0 bases at J, with 5 bases between. Germline CDR1 and CDR2: SEHNR and FQNEAQ (reference sequence). CDR3 coding DNA: TGTGCCAGCAGCTTCGAGATGAACACTGAAGCTTTCTTT. It is translated as CASSFEMNTEAFF.

This clone was picked up one time. The J gene is TRBJ1-2, the V gene TRBV28; D perhaps matches TRBD1 (6 bases). The CDR3 length is 17 residues. Germline V gives CDR1 MDHEN, CDR2 SYDVKM. V was trimmed by 4 bases and J by 4 bases, leaving 22 bases between them. CDR3: CASSSPLGATGTYGYTF. The CDR3 nucleotides are TGTGCCAGCAGTTCACCCCTCGGGGCGACAGGAACCTATGGCTACACCTTC.

V gene TRBV23-1 combines with J gene TRBJ1-5, with 9 positions matching TRBD1. TRBV23-1 is filed as an ORF, its function uncertain. V dropped 3 bases and J dropped 0; count of bases not matched to a gene: 6. The CDR3 is made up of 17 amino acids. The CDR3 DNA reads TGCGCCAGCAGTCATGACAGGGGGAACTATAGCAATCAGCCCCAGCATTTT. Translated: CASSHDRGNYSNQPQHF.

The V call is TRBV9, the J call TRBJ2-3, with TRBD2 matching 13 bases. CDR1 SGDLS and CDR2 YYNGEE come from the germline V gene. The CDR3 extends over 15 amino acids. The J segment lost 5 bases and the V segment lost 3 bases, leaving 3 bases of the junction unmatched. The CDR3 protein is CASSATSGGKDTQYF. The CDR3, as DNA: TGTGCCAGCAGCGCGACTAGCGGGGGGAAAGATACGCAGTATTTT.

The chain has TRBV7-3 and TRBJ2-3, with a tentative D call TRBD2 (7 bases). This CDR3 contains 14 residues. Germline assignment: CDR1 SGHTA and CDR2 FQGTGA. V was pared by 2 bases and J by 3 bases, with 9 bases between. The CDR3 loop reads CASSLGRGTDTQYF. The DNA of the CDR3 is TGTGCCAGCAGCTTAGGGAGGGGGACAGATACGCAGTATTTT.

The chain combines TRBV6-6 with TRBJ2-1; no firm D call. Germline-derived CDR1 and CDR2 are MNHNY and SVGAGI (reference sequence). The CDR3 has 11 amino acids. Trimming took 7 bases from V and 7 from J, leaving 8 bases between them. CDR3 amino acids: CASTGGNEQFF. The CDR3, as DNA: TGTGCCAGCACCGGCGGTAATGAGCAGTTCTTC.

The chain employs TRBV29-1 and TRBJ1-1; D may be TRBD1 (6 bases). V was clipped by 4 bases and J by 1 base, with 10 bases between them. Germline assignment: CDR1 SQVTM and CDR2 ANQGSEA. This CDR3 region has 13 residues. The CDR3 protein is CSVVTRGNTEAFF. The CDR3 nucleotides read TGCAGCGTTGTGACCAGGGGGAACACTGAAGCTTTCTTT.

This rearrangement joins TRBV28 to TRBJ2-1; possible D gene TRBD2, 5 bases. Trimming took off 2 bases at V and 9 bases at J, with 8 bases between the two ends. Germline V CDR1 and CDR2: MDHEN, SYDVKM. The CDR3 spans 12 residues. The CDR3 nucleotides read TGTGCCAGCAGTTTACTAGCTCCTGAGCAGTTCTTC. Amino acid sequence: CASSLLAPEQFF.

The chain joins TRBV2 to TRBJ1-2, with 9 bases that match TRBD1. The CDR3 sequence is 14 residues long. The ends lost 6 bases at V and 6 bases at J; junction bases unmatched: 8. CDR1 and CDR2 from the germline V gene are SNHLY and FYNNEI. CDR3 DNA sequence: TGTGCCAGCAGAGAACAGGGACAGGGCGATGGCTACACCTTC. It is translated as CASREQGQGDGYTF.

The chain is built from TRBV30 and TRBJ2-3, with 7 bases lining up with TRBD2. The germline CDR1 and CDR2 sequences are GTSNPN and SVGIG (reference sequence). The CDR3 has 15 amino acids. V lost 4 bases to trimming and J lost 2 bases; unmatched junction nucleotides: 9. The CDR3 DNA follows: TGTGCCTGGAAGGGGACTACCAACCCCACAGATACGCAGTATTTT. It specifies CAWKGTTNPTDTQYF.

The V and J genes are TRBV10-3 and TRBJ1-5; 11 bases align to TRBD1. The CDR3 contains 15 residues. V dropped 10 bases and J dropped 1; count of bases not matched to a gene: 6. The V gene's germline CDR1 is ENHRY and CDR2 SYGVKD. The CDR3 loop reads CATRTGGGSNQPQHF. The CDR3 bases are TGTGCCACCCGGACAGGGGGCGGAAGCAATCAGCCCCAGCATTTT.

Only one count was recorded for this clone. The V and J genes are TRBV27 and TRBJ2-7, with D unresolved. The germline gives CDR1 MNHEY, CDR2 SMNVEV (reference sequence). This CDR3 has 13 residues. Trimming stripped 5 bases from V and 7 bases from J, with 15 bases between. CDR3 residues: CASSLKPALEQYF. CDR3 bases: TGTGCCAGCAGTCTCAAGCCTGCTTTAGAGCAGTACTTC.

The chain couples TRBV19 to TRBJ2-5; no clear D gene. The CDR3 runs to 15 residues. The V end lost 4 bases, the J end lost 4 bases, and 16 bases lay between the germline ends. Germline V gene sequence: CDR1 LNHDA, CDR2 SQIVND (reference sequence). CDR3 loop: CASSTTSDRGETQYF. The CDR3 region has the DNA TGTGCCAGTAGTACAACCTCGGATAGAGGAGAGACCCAGTACTTC. Filled out from reference TRBV19 and TRBJ2-5, the complete variable domain reads DGGITQSPKYLFRKEGQNVTLSCEQNLNHDAMYWYRQDPGQGLRLIYYSQIVNDFQKGDIAEGYSVSREKKESFPLTVTSAQKNPTAFYLCASSTTSDRGETQYFGPGTRLLVL.

The V gene is TRBV5-4, the J gene TRBJ2-2; TRBD1 matches 10 bases. J lost 4 bases, V lost 4 bases, and 7 bases had no gene match. The CDR3 loop spans 16 amino acids. Germline V lookup: CDR1 SGHNT, CDR2 YYREEE (reference sequence). This CDR3 is CASSETGTGATGELFF. The CDR3 bases are TGTGCCAGCAGCGAGACCGGGACAGGGGCCACCGGGGAGCTGTTTTTT. Together with reference TRBV5-4 and TRBJ2-2, the CDR3 gives the full variable domain: ETGVTQSPTHLIKTRGQQVTLRCSSQSGHNTVSWYQQALGQGPQFIFQYYREEENGRGNFPPRFSGLQFPNYSSELNVNALELDDSALYLCASSETGTGATGELFFGEGSRLTVL.